One sample yielded the 32 T cell receptor beta chains listed below, sequenced in a study of identical twins. MiXCR, applied by TCRdb to the 5' RACE reads, yields one record per CDR3 protein. The sample includes some 1,700,000 distinct CDR3 sequences, less than 35% of them seen just once. Input material: cord blood. The receptors derive from a newborn girl in good health.

The rearrangement links TRBV7-9 to TRBJ2-7; 7 bases are a match to TRBD1. Germline loops: CDR1 SEHNR, CDR2 FQNEAQ (reference sequence). The ends lost 6 bases at V and 2 bases at J; junction bases unmatched: 13. The CDR3 is 16 amino acids. The CDR3: CASSFDQGQGAYEQYF. DNA for the CDR3: TGTGCCAGCAGTTTCGATCAAGGGCAGGGGGCCTACGAGCAGTACTTC. The full variable domain, in which reference TRBV7-9 and TRBJ2-7 provide the parts outside the CDR3, is DTGVSQNPRHKITKRGQNVTFRCDPISEHNRLYWYRQTLGQGPEFLTYFQNEAQLEKSRLLSDRFSAERPKGSFSTLEIQRTEQGDSAMYLCASSFDQGQGAYEQYFGPGTRLTVT.

The chain recombines TRBV3-1 with TRBJ2-1; D unclear. Germline CDR1 and CDR2: LGHDT and YNNKEL (reference sequence). V dropped 5 bases and J dropped 8 bases, with 13 bases sitting between them. The CDR3 totals 13 residues. The CDR3 region is CASSNRPGYEQFF. DNA for the CDR3: TGTGCCAGCAGCAATCGGCCCGGGTATGAGCAGTTCTTC.

The chain joins TRBV11-2 to TRBJ2-7; the match to TRBD1 covers 10 bases. The end of the DNA fits TRBJ2-5 better, so the J call may be wrong. The CDR3 has 14 residues. The germline V gene encodes CDR1 SGHAT and CDR2 FQNNGV. This CDR3 reads CASSLSRTGGTQYF. The CDR3 region has the DNA TGTGCCAGCAGCTTAAGTAGGACAGGGGGGACCCAGTACTTC.

This clonotype was observed a handful of times. The chain employs TRBV14 and TRBJ2-7; D unclear. Trimming cost V 0 bases and J 3 bases, with 9 bases left between them. The CDR3 contains 14 residues. Germline CDR1 SGHDN, CDR2 FVKESK. CDR3 protein: CASSQEIAGYEQYF. The CDR3 DNA sequence: TGTGCCAGCAGCCAAGAAATCGCCGGCTACGAGCAGTACTTC.

The chain links TRBV20-1 to TRBJ2-3; 14 bases map to TRBD2. Germline values: CDR1 DFQATT, CDR2 SNEGSKA (reference sequence). The V segment lost 5 bases and the J segment 0 bases; nucleotides outside the gene matches: 4. CDR3 length: 16 amino acids. CDR3 sequence reads: CSARLAGGRSTDTQYF. Written as DNA, the CDR3 is TGCAGTGCTCGACTAGCGGGGGGGCGTAGCACAGATACGCAGTATTTT.

This chain uses TRBV20-1 with TRBJ2-7; 9 nucleotides agree with TRBD2. Per the germline V gene, CDR1 is DFQATT and CDR2 is SNEGSKA (reference sequence). The ends lost 5 bases at V and 3 bases at J; junction bases unmatched: 8. The CDR3 contains 14 residues. The CDR3 bases are TGCAGTGCTTTAATACTTAGCGGGAGCTACGAGCAGTACTTC. Protein: CSALILSGSYEQYF.

This clonotype was counted a few times. The chain has TRBV29-1 and TRBJ2-3, with 8 bases identical to TRBD2. There are 13 residues in the CDR3. CDR1 and CDR2 from the germline V gene are SQVTM and ANQGSEA. V was clipped by 1 base and J by 5 bases; unmatched bases: 2. Here the CDR3 DNA reads TGCAGCGTTGAAGGGCTAGCGGGAGATACGCAGTATTTT. Protein: CSVEGLAGDTQYF.

At least ten counts were recorded for this clonotype. The CDR3: CASNLAGNRDTQYF. The CDR3 coding sequence is TGTGCCAGCAACTTAGCGGGGAACCGAGATACGCAGTATTTT. The chain employs TRBV12-3 or TRBV12-4 and TRBJ2-3, with 8 bases fitting TRBD2. The CDR3 has 14 amino acids. V gave up 7 bases and J gave up 5 bases; unmatched junction bases: 8.

This clonotype was counted at least ten times. This chain links TRBV25-1 with TRBJ2-5; D is undetermined. This CDR3 is built from 16 residues. Trimming left V 1 base short and J 2 bases short, with 14 bases between. The germline V gene encodes CDR1 MGHDK and CDR2 SYGVNS. CDR3: CASSESLASIQETQYF. In DNA, the CDR3 is TGTGCCAGCAGTGAATCTCTGGCCAGCATTCAAGAGACCCAGTACTTC. Drawing the rest from reference TRBV25-1 and TRBJ2-5, the complete variable domain is EADIYQTPRYLVIGTGKKITLECSQTMGHDKMYWYQQDPGMELHLIHYSYGVNSTEKGDLSSESTVSRIRTEHFPLTLESARPSHTSQYLCASSESLASIQETQYFGPGTRLLVL.

This clonotype was counted only a few times. The chain employs TRBV7-2 and TRBJ1-2; 7 positions agree with TRBD1. The V gene's germline CDR1 is SGHTA and CDR2 FQGNSA. V was clipped by 0 bases and J by 0 bases; unmatched bases: 4. The CDR3 is 16 residues long. The DNA of the CDR3 is TGTGCCAGCAGCTTAGCGGGACAGAGAGCTAACTATGGCTACACCTTC. It is translated as CASSLAGQRANYGYTF.

The chain has TRBV20-1 and TRBJ2-7; 10 positions match TRBD2. CDR3 size: 16 residues. The germline gives CDR1 DFQATT, CDR2 SNEGSKA (reference sequence). Trimming took 6 bases from V and 1 from J; bases not matched to a gene: 12. CDR3 sequence: CSAPPLTSGISYEQYF. In DNA form, the CDR3 reads TGCAGTGCCCCCCCCCTAACTAGCGGGATTTCCTACGAGCAGTACTTC.

As concerns this clonotype: One end of the junction does not line up with germline, which may come from a read error. V and J are TRBV20-1 and TRBJ1-5, with D tentatively TRBD1 (5 bases). This CDR3 has 13 amino acids. Per germline, CDR1 DFQATT and CDR2 SNEGSKA (reference sequence). The CDR3 DNA sequence: TGCAGTGCTAGAGATGCAGGGAGGCAGCCCCGGCATTTT. It translates to CSARDAGRQPRHF.

V gene TRBV27 combines with J gene TRBJ1-5, with D perhaps matching TRBD1 (5 bases). V shed 8 bases and J shed 4 bases, with 18 bases lying between them. CDR1 is MNHEY and CDR2 is SMNVEV in the germline V gene (reference sequence). CDR3 length: 15 amino acids. The CDR3 loop is CASPSKQGKNQPQHF. The CDR3 bases are TGTGCCAGCCCCAGCAAGCAGGGAAAGAATCAGCCCCAGCATTTT.

V is TRBV24-1 and J is TRBJ1-2; D is unresolved. CDR3 length: 13 residues. V lost 0 bases, J lost 8 bases, and 9 bases lay in between. Germline lookup yields CDR1 KGHDR and CDR2 SFDVKD. CDR3 sequence: CATSDLYGEGYTF. DNA of the CDR3: TGTGCCACCAGTGATTTGTACGGAGAAGGCTACACCTTC.

In this sample, this clonotype turned up a few times. This chain joins TRBV29-1 and TRBJ2-7; 12 bases fit TRBD2. Germline trimming cut 6 bases from V and 0 bases from J; bases unmatched to any gene: 3. Germline CDR1 SQVTM, CDR2 ANQGSEA. There are 14 residues in the CDR3. In DNA form, the CDR3 reads TGCAGCGTGCGACTAGCGGGGGCCTCCTACGAGCAGTACTTC. It is translated as CSVRLAGASYEQYF.

The rearrangement uses TRBV9 and TRBJ2-1; 9 bases are a match to TRBD2. The CDR3 consists of 15 residues. Germline V lookup: CDR1 SGDLS, CDR2 YYNGEE. V lost 0 bases to trimming and J lost 7 bases; unmatched junction nucleotides: 5. The chain's CDR3 is CASSVVAGGQNEQFF. DNA of the CDR3: TGTGCCAGCAGCGTAGTTGCGGGGGGGCAGAATGAGCAGTTCTTC.

J is TRBJ1-4 and V is TRBV28, with a possible D match to TRBD1 (6 bases). V lost 5 bases and J 6 bases, leaving 19 bases between the germline ends. The CDR3 totals 16 residues. Germline CDR1 is MDHEN and CDR2 is SYDVKM. CDR3 DNA: TGTGCCAGCAGTCCGAATTACAGGGTCCGGGATGAAAAACTGTTTTTT. Protein: CASSPNYRVRDEKLFF.

This clonotype was picked up a small number of times. V gene TRBV7-6 combines with J gene TRBJ2-5; 11 bases are shared with TRBD2. The CDR3 length is 15 residues. With V trimmed by 5 bases and J by 11 bases, 13 bases remained unmatched. Germline CDR1 reads SGHVS; CDR2 reads FNYEAQ. The CDR3 sequence: CASSTGTSGLNEQYF. CDR3 coding DNA: TGTGCCAGCAGCACCGGGACTAGCGGCCTCAATGAGCAGTACTTC.

A few counts support this clonotype. This rearrangement joins TRBV5-1 to TRBJ2-1; 10 bases are shared with TRBD2. V shed 5 bases and J 0 bases; nucleotides not matched to a gene: 14. The CDR3 covers 19 residues. Germline CDR1 SGHRS, CDR2 YFSETQ. The DNA for the CDR3 is TGCGCCAGCAGTCTGACCTTCGCCAGCGGGGGGGTCTCCTACAATGAGCAGTTCTTC. It encodes CASSLTFASGGVSYNEQFF. Full variable domain (outside the CDR3, taken from reference TRBV5-1 and TRBJ2-1): KAGVTQTPRYLIKTRGQQVTLSCSPISGHRSVSWYQQTPGQGLQFLFEYFSETQRNKGNFPGRFSGRQFSNSRSEMNVSTLELGDSALYLCASSLTFASGGVSYNEQFFGPGTRLTVL.

The chain carries TRBV20-1 and TRBJ2-3; D may be TRBD1 or TRBD2 (5 bases each). The germline V gene encodes CDR1 DFQATT and CDR2 SNEGSKA (reference sequence). The CDR3 sequence is 15 residues long. V was cut by 6 bases and J by 0 bases, with 16 bases left in between. CDR3 sequence reads: CSAARDGISTDTQYF. CDR3 nucleotide sequence: TGCAGTGCCGCTCGGGACGGGATTAGCACAGATACGCAGTATTTT.

The chain links TRBV4-2 to TRBJ2-5, with 10 bases identical to TRBD2. There are 18 residues in the CDR3. Germline V lookup: CDR1 LGHNA, CDR2 YNFKEQ. With V trimmed by 1 base and J by 2 bases, 10 bases remained unmatched. CDR3 sequence (DNA): TGTGCCAGCAGCCAAGGAGCTAGCGGGGGTTTGCCACAAGAGACCCAGTACTTC. This gives the protein CASSQGASGGLPQETQYF.

This clonotype was recorded at least ten times. The chain carries TRBV27 and TRBJ1-2; D may be TRBD1 (5 bases). Germline V gene sequence: CDR1 MNHEY, CDR2 SMNVEV (reference sequence). The V and J ends lost 5 bases and 0 bases respectively, with 13 bases between them. CDR3 size: 15 residues. The CDR3: CASSTRQPANYGYTF. The CDR3 DNA reads as TGTGCCAGCAGTACCCGACAGCCAGCTAACTATGGCTACACCTTC.

This clonotype was recorded at least ten times. The V gene is TRBV5-1, the J gene TRBJ2-4; D remains unclear. Looked up from germline, CDR1 is SGHRS and CDR2 is YFSETQ. V lost 4 bases, J lost 7 bases, and 21 bases lay in between. This CDR3 region has 16 residues. CDR3 region: CASSPMAKTRMNIQYF. In DNA form, the CDR3 reads TGCGCCAGCAGCCCGATGGCAAAGACCCGTATGAACATTCAGTACTTC. Using reference TRBV5-1 and TRBJ2-4 for the parts outside the CDR3, the full variable domain is KAGVTQTPRYLIKTRGQQVTLSCSPISGHRSVSWYQQTPGQGLQFLFEYFSETQRNKGNFPGRFSGRQFSNSRSEMNVSTLELGDSALYLCASSPMAKTRMNIQYFGAGTRLSVL.

This chain uses TRBV14 with TRBJ2-1; TRBD2 might be the D (5 bases). Trimming took off 3 bases at V and 13 bases at J, with 10 bases between the two ends. The CDR3 loop spans 11 amino acids. Germline lookup yields CDR1 SGHDN and CDR2 FVKESK. CDR3 DNA: TGTGCCAGCAGCCAGAAGCGGACCCAGTTCTTC. It encodes CASSQKRTQFF. The full variable domain, with the rest looked up from reference TRBV14 and TRBJ2-1, is EAGVTQFPSHSVIEKGQTVTLRCDPISGHDNLYWYRRVMGKEIKFLLHFVKESKQDESGMPNNRFLAERTGGTYSTLKVQPAELEDSGVYFCASSQKRTQFFGPGTRLTVL.

The count of this clonotype is one. Sequence at one end of the junction differs from germline and may be a read error. The rearrangement links TRBV27 to TRBJ1-2; a possible D gene is TRBD1 (6 bases). Per germline, CDR1 MNHEY and CDR2 SMNVEV (reference sequence). This CDR3 spans 13 amino acids. CDR3 amino acids: CAGSRTVLSGYTF. The CDR3 nucleotides are TGTGCCGGCAGCCGGACAGTTCTAAGTGGCTACACCTTC.

This clonotype was observed a few times. This chain joins TRBV4-1 and TRBJ2-7; TRBD1 matches 7 bases. The germline V gene encodes CDR1 MGHRA and CDR2 YSYEKL. Trimming removed 5 bases from V and 2 bases from J; junction bases left unmatched: 6. There are 14 residues in the CDR3. In DNA, the CDR3 is TGCGCCAGCAGCTGGCCGGGACAGACCTACGAGCAGTACTTC. Translation: CASSWPGQTYEQYF.

This chain joins TRBV12-1 and TRBJ2-3; TRBD1, the table's D call, was not compared with the DNA. TRBV12-1 is described as a pseudogene. The CDR3 contains 14 residues. The DNA for the CDR3 is TGTGCCAGCAGCTTTAAATGCCCCTGGGATACGCAGTATTTT. Protein: CASSFKCPWDTQYF.

This clonotype showed up many times. The CDR3 is CASGRGGPYNEQFF. In DNA, the CDR3 is TGTGCCAGCGGTCGGGGGGGGCCCTACAATGAGCAGTTCTTC. V and J are TRBV6-5 and TRBJ2-1; 8 nucleotides align to TRBD2. Germline V gene sequence: CDR1 MNHEY, CDR2 SVGAGI. This CDR3 spans 14 amino acids. J was trimmed by 2 bases and V by 8 bases; bases with no gene match: 5.

The V and J genes are TRBV28 and TRBJ2-1; 7 bases map to TRBD1. The germline V gene has CDR1 MDHEN and CDR2 SYDVKM. V gave up 6 bases and J gave up 4 bases; unmatched junction bases: 9. This CDR3 spans 15 amino acids. The DNA of the CDR3 is TGTGCCAGCAGCCGGGGACAGACCAAGTACAATGAGCAGTTCTTC. Translation gives CASSRGQTKYNEQFF.

Concerning this clonotype itself: A read error is likely, as this CDR3 ends without the conserved phenylalanine or tryptophan. The V gene is TRBV29-1, the J gene TRBJ2-1; D may be TRBD1 (5 bases). The CDR3 loop spans 17 amino acids. Germline V gene lookup returns CDR1 SQVTM and CDR2 ANQGSEA. V lost 0 bases to trimming and J lost 4 bases, with 19 bases between them. In DNA form, the CDR3 reads TGCAGCGTTGAAGATCGTTTTTGGACAACTCTTTACAATGAGCAGTTCCTC. Protein sequence: CSVEDRFWTTLYNEQFL.

V usage is TRBV20-1 and J usage is TRBJ2-3, with D possibly TRBD2 on 6 matching bases. The CDR3 is made up of 14 amino acids. From germline, CDR1 is DFQATT and CDR2 SNEGSKA (reference sequence). Trimming shortened V by 5 bases and J by 2 bases, and 14 bases separated the two germline ends. In DNA form, the CDR3 reads TGCAGTGCTTTTAGCGGAGTACTCACAGATACGCAGTATTTT. This encodes CSAFSGVLTDTQYF.

The sample holds many counts of this clonotype. The chain links TRBV20-1 to TRBJ2-7; D is uncertain. The CDR3 runs 13 residues. Germline assignment: CDR1 DFQATT and CDR2 SNEGSKA (reference sequence). V dropped 0 bases and J dropped 0 bases, with 6 bases sitting between them. CDR3 sequence (DNA): TGCAGTGCTAGAGACGGTGGCTCCTACGAGCAGTACTTC. This sequence encodes CSARDGGSYEQYF.